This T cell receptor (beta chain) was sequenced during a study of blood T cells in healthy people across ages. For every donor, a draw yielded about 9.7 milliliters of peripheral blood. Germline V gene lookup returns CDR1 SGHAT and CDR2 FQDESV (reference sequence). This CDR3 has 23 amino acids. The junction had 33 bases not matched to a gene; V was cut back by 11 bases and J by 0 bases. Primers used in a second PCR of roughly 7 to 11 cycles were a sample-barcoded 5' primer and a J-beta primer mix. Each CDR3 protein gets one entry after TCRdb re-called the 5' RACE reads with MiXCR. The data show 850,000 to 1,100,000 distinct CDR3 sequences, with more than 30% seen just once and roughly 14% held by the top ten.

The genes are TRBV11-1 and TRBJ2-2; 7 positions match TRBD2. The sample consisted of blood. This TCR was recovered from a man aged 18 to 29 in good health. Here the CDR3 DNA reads TGTGCCGTCCCGAGAAAACACAATTGGGAGGGTGGCAGTCGTATCGCGAACACCGGGGAGCTGTTTTTT. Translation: CAVPRKHNWEGGSRIANTGELFF.